Reported below is one T cell receptor (beta chain). Its target is not known. Sequencing was performed with immunoSEQ multiplex PCR; in TCRdb, only in-frame clones are kept and a portion is missing. Among about 2.3 million clones listed, around 90% were seen once. Germline V CDR1 and CDR2: SGDLS, YYNGEE. This CDR3 region has 15 residues. Trimming pared 0 bases from V and 1 base from J, leaving 10 bases between. This specimen comes from a study of shared clonotypes between healthy human individuals. Study-wide context: Each donor's CD8 memory used one plate, CD8 naive two, each CD4 subset three.

Study-wide points: Clonotype sharing among the donors was expected to vary with sequencing depth.

The chain combines TRBV9 with TRBJ2-5, with D tentatively TRBD2 (5 bases). This receptor was obtained from a man aged 18 to 30 in good health. Some clones in this sample may be carry-over from other donors' samples. Sequencing was carried out using naive CD4+ T cells from PBMCs. Subset defined: CD45RA+ positively selected. CDR3 in DNA: TGTGCCAGCAGCGTAGCAGCGGACCCCCAAGAGACCCAGTACTTC. This codes for CASSVAADPQETQYF.